Listed below are T cell receptor beta chains from one sample, sequenced in a study of PD-1 blockade in classical Hodgkin lymphoma. TCRdb's copy holds only in-frame clones and misses some; the assay was immunoSEQ multiplex PCR. This sample has tens of thousands of clones; roughly 75% occur once, and the top ten carry roughly 22%. The material sequenced was peripheral blood mononuclear cells (PBMCs), taken before the second cycle of nivolumab. The receptors were sampled from a human donor with classical Hodgkin lymphoma. CDR3s include the opening cysteine and the closing phenylalanine or tryptophan. Each record gives: CDR3 protein, D gene, V gene, J gene, CDR3 length. A D gene is named only where the DNA matches it firmly.

cdr3_aa: CASSPNGPGNTGELFF
d_call: NA
v_call: TRBV18
j_call: TRBJ2-2
cdr3_length: 16

cdr3_aa: CASRAGLATDTQYF
d_call: TRBD2
v_call: TRBV6-6
j_call: TRBJ2-3
cdr3_length: 14

cdr3_aa: CASSTQLGQFYEQYF
d_call: NA
v_call: TRBV7-9
j_call: TRBJ2-7
cdr3_length: 15

cdr3_aa: CASISKKDGSYEQYF
d_call: NA
v_call: TRBV6-5
j_call: TRBJ2-7
cdr3_length: 15

cdr3_aa: CASSVGRLAGGHKETQYF
d_call: TRBD2
v_call: TRBV9
j_call: TRBJ2-5
cdr3_length: 18

cdr3_aa: CASSITAAYGYTF
d_call: NA
v_call: TRBV19
j_call: TRBJ1-2
cdr3_length: 13

cdr3_aa: CASSIDRGQGSYNEQFF
d_call: NA
v_call: TRBV19
j_call: TRBJ2-1
cdr3_length: 17

cdr3_aa: CAISDRQGHSGANVLTF
d_call: TRBD1
v_call: TRBV10-3
j_call: TRBJ2-6
cdr3_length: 17

cdr3_aa: CASSPWLPVQDEDTQYF
d_call: NA
v_call: TRBV14
j_call: TRBJ2-3
cdr3_length: 17

cdr3_aa: CASSLGQVNTEAFF
d_call: NA
v_call: TRBV5-1
j_call: TRBJ1-1
cdr3_length: 14

cdr3_aa: CASSASGGEVETQYF
d_call: TRBD2
v_call: TRBV19
j_call: TRBJ2-5
cdr3_length: 15

cdr3_aa: CASSEGGNDQPQHF
d_call: NA
v_call: TRBV6-1
j_call: TRBJ1-5
cdr3_length: 14

cdr3_aa: CASSLTPQGTAEAFF
d_call: NA
v_call: TRBV7-9
j_call: TRBJ1-1
cdr3_length: 15

cdr3_aa: CASSLGQGAGETQYF
d_call: TRBD1
v_call: TRBV5-1
j_call: TRBJ2-5
cdr3_length: 15

cdr3_aa: CASSSHRRGLSYEQYF
d_call: TRBD1
v_call: TRBV19
j_call: TRBJ2-7
cdr3_length: 16

cdr3_aa: CASSLDREYGYTF
d_call: NA
v_call: TRBV7-2
j_call: TRBJ1-2
cdr3_length: 13

cdr3_aa: CASSSRDPGGHEQYF
d_call: NA
v_call: TRBV19
j_call: TRBJ2-7
cdr3_length: 15

cdr3_aa: CASSKGSGSYEQYF
d_call: NA
v_call: TRBV6-5
j_call: TRBJ2-7
cdr3_length: 14

cdr3_aa: CASSPGLGRFSEYF
d_call: TRBD2
v_call: TRBV7-2
j_call: TRBJ2-7
cdr3_length: 14

cdr3_aa: CASSVAQQGARGELFF
d_call: TRBD1
v_call: TRBV9
j_call: TRBJ2-2
cdr3_length: 16

cdr3_aa: CASSQVWAANYGYTF
d_call: NA
v_call: TRBV4-3
j_call: TRBJ1-2
cdr3_length: 15

cdr3_aa: CASSDSRASGYNEQFF
d_call: TRBD2
v_call: TRBV6-4
j_call: TRBJ2-1
cdr3_length: 16

cdr3_aa: CASSLRTGRLNTEAFF
d_call: TRBD1
v_call: TRBV18
j_call: TRBJ1-1
cdr3_length: 16

cdr3_aa: CASSRLGGVSYEQYF
d_call: NA
v_call: TRBV7-3
j_call: TRBJ2-7
cdr3_length: 15

cdr3_aa: CASSQDKRTESNQPQHF
d_call: NA
v_call: TRBV4-1
j_call: TRBJ1-5
cdr3_length: 17

cdr3_aa: CASKGPGDEQFF
d_call: NA
v_call: TRBV10-1
j_call: TRBJ2-1
cdr3_length: 12

cdr3_aa: CAWSVGGGRSGANVLTF
d_call: TRBD2
v_call: TRBV30
j_call: TRBJ2-6
cdr3_length: 17

cdr3_aa: CASSLEAGGPYEQYF
d_call: TRBD2
v_call: TRBV7-2
j_call: TRBJ2-7
cdr3_length: 15

cdr3_aa: CASSQDGRGATDTQYF
d_call: TRBD2
v_call: TRBV4-1
j_call: TRBJ2-3
cdr3_length: 16

cdr3_aa: CASTWRWGGGNTIYF
d_call: NA
v_call: TRBV28
j_call: TRBJ1-3
cdr3_length: 15

cdr3_aa: CASSLDPGTEAFF
d_call: NA
v_call: TRBV5-1
j_call: TRBJ1-1
cdr3_length: 13

cdr3_aa: CASSKTANNSPLHF
d_call: NA
v_call: TRBV5-8
j_call: TRBJ1-6
cdr3_length: 14

cdr3_aa: CAWSVGLAGVRETQYF
d_call: TRBD2
v_call: TRBV30
j_call: TRBJ2-5
cdr3_length: 16

cdr3_aa: CASSEVTEGKTQYF
d_call: NA
v_call: TRBV6-1
j_call: TRBJ2-5
cdr3_length: 14

cdr3_aa: CASIQDRRSSGANVLTF
d_call: TRBD1
v_call: TRBV5-8
j_call: TRBJ2-6
cdr3_length: 17